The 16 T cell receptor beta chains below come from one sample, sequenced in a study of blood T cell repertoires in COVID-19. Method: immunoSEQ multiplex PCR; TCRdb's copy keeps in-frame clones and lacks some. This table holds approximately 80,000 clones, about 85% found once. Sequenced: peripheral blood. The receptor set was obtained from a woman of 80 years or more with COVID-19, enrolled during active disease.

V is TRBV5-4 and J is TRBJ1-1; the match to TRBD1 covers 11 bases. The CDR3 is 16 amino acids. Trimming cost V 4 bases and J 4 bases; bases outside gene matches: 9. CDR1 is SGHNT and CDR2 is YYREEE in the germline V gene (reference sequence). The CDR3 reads CASSGGQGAYSTEAFF. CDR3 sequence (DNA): TGTGCCAGCAGCGGTGGACAGGGGGCCTATAGCACTGAAGCTTTCTTT.

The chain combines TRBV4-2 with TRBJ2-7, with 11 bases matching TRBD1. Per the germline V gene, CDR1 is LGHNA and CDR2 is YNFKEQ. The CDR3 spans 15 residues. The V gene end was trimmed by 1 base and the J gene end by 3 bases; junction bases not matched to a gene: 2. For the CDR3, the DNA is TGTGCCAGCAGCCAAGCGGGACAGGGGGTCTACGAGCAGTACTTC. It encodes CASSQAGQGVYEQYF.

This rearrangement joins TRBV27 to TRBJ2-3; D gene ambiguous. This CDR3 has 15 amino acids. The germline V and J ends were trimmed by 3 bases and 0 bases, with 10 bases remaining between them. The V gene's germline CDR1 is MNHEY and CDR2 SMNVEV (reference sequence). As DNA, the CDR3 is TGTGCCAGCAGTTTGTTTCAGACAAGCACAGATACGCAGTATTTT. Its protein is CASSLFQTSTDTQYF.

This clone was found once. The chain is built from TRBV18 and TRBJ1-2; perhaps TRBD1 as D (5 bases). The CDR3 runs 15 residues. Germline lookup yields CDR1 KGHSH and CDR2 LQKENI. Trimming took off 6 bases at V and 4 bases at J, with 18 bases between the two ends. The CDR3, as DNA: TGTGCCAGCTCCACGGGGGGGGACGGACTCTATGGCTACACCTTC. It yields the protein CASSTGGDGLYGYTF.

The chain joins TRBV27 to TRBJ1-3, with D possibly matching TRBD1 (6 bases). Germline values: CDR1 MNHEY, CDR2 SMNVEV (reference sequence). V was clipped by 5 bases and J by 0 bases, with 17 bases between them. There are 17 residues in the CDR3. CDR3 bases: TGTGCCAGCAGTACCCTCGGGGGGGGCTCCTCTGGAAACACCATATATTTT. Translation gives CASSTLGGGSSGNTIYF.

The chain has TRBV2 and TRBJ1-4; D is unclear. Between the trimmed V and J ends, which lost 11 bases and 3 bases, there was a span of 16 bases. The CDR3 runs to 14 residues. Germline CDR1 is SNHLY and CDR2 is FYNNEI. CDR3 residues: CAVEEGASNEKLFF. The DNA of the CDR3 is TGTGCCGTCGAAGAGGGAGCGTCTAATGAAAAACTGTTTTTT.

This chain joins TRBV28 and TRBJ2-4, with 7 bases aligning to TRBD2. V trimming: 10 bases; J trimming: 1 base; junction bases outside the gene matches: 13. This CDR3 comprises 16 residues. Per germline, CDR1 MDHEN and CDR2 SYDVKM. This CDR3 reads CATTEGGSGAKNIQYF. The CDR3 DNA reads TGTGCCACCACCGAGGGCGGGAGTGGGGCCAAAAACATTCAGTACTTC.

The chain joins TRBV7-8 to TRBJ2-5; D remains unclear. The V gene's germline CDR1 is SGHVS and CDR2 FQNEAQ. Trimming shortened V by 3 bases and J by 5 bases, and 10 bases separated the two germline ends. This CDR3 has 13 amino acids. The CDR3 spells CASSFQIQETQYF. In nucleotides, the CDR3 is TGTGCCAGCAGCTTCCAAATTCAGGAGACCCAGTACTTC.

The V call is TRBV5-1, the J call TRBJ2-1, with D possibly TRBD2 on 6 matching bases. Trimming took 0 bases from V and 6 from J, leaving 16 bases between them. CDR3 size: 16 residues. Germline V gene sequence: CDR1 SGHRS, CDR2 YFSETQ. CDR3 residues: CASSLGFSEGGNEQFF. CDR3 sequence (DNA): TGCGCCAGCAGCTTGGGTTTTAGCGAGGGAGGCAATGAGCAGTTCTTC. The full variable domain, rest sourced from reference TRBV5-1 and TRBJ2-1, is KAGVTQTPRYLIKTRGQQVTLSCSPISGHRSVSWYQQTPGQGLQFLFEYFSETQRNKGNFPGRFSGRQFSNSRSEMNVSTLELGDSALYLCASSLGFSEGGNEQFFGPGTRLTVL.

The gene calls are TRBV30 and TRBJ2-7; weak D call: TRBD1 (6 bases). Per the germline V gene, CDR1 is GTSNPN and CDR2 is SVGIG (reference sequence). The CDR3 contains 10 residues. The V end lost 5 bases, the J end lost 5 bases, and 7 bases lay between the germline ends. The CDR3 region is CAWGGHEQYF. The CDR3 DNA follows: TGTGCCTGGGGGGGCCACGAGCAGTACTTC.

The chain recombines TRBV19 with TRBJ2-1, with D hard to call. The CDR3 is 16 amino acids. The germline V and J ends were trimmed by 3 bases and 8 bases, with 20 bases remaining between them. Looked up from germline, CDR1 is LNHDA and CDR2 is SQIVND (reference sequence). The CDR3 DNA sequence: TGTGCCAGTAGTATTGACTCCCCCCGGCCAACTCATGAGCAGTTCTTC. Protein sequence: CASSIDSPRPTHEQFF. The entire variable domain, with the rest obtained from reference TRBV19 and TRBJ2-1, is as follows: DGGITQSPKYLFRKEGQNVTLSCEQNLNHDAMYWYRQDPGQGLRLIYYSQIVNDFQKGDIAEGYSVSREKKESFPLTVTSAQKNPTAFYLCASSIDSPRPTHEQFFGPGTRLTVL.

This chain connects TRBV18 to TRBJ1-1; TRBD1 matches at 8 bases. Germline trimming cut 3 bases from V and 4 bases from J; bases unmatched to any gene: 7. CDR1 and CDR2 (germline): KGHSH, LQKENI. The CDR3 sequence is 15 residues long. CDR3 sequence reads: CASSPPGGYFTEAFF. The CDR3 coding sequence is TGTGCCAGCTCACCCCCAGGGGGCTATTTCACTGAAGCTTTCTTT.

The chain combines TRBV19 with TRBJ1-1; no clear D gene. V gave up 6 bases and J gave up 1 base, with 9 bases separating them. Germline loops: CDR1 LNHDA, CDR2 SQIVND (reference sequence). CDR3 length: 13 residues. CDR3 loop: CASSLAGNTEAFF. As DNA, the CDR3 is TGTGCCAGTAGCCTGGCAGGGAACACTGAAGCTTTCTTT.

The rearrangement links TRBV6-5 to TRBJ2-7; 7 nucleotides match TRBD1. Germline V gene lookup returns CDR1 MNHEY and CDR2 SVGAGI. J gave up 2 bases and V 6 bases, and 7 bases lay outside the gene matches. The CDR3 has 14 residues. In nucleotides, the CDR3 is TGTGCCAGCAGGCACCGGGACAGCACCTACGAGCAGTACTTC. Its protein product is CASRHRDSTYEQYF.

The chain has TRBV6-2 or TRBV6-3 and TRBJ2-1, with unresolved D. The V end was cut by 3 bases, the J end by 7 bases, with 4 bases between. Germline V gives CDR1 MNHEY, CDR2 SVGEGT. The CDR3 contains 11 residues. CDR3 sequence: CASSYLNEQFF. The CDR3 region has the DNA TGTGCCAGCAGTTATCTTAATGAGCAGTTCTTC.

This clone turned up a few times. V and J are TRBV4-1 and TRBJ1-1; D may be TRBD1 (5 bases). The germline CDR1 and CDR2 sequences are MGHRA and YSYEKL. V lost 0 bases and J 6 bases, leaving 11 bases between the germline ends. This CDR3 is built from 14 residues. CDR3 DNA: TGCGCCAGCAGCCAAGATAACGGGGGGGCTGAAGCTTTCTTT. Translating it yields CASSQDNGGAEAFF.